These 3 T cell receptor beta chains were sequenced from one sample in a study of cytomegalovirus exposure and HLA in healthy donors. Primers for the PCR totalled 60 Vbeta and 13 Jbeta. The repertoire was sequenced with immunoSEQ multiplex PCR; TCRdb's copy has only in-frame clones and lacks some. The sample has 150,000 or so clones, roughly four fifths seen once. The sequencing input was PBMCs. Every receptor here comes from a man aged 25-40 years in good health and CMV-seropositive.

V and J are TRBV11-2 and TRBJ2-3, with 11 nucleotides matching TRBD2. The ends lost 5 bases at V and 4 bases at J; junction bases unmatched: 5. CDR1 and CDR2 (germline): SGHAT, FQNNGV. CDR3 length: 15 amino acids. This CDR3 reads CASSKGLAAADTQYF. The CDR3 DNA follows: TGTGCCAGCAGCAAGGGACTAGCGGCCGCAGATACGCAGTATTTT.

The chain joins TRBV11-2 to TRBJ2-2, with D perhaps matching TRBD1 (6 bases). Per germline, CDR1 SGHAT and CDR2 FQNNGV. Trimming pared 5 bases from V and 0 bases from J, leaving 10 bases between. The CDR3 has 15 amino acids. The CDR3 DNA reads TGTGCCAGCAGCCGACAGGATACGAACACCGGGGAGCTGTTTTTT. It yields the protein CASSRQDTNTGELFF.

V is TRBV5-4 and J is TRBJ1-5; no clear D gene. Germline-derived CDR1 and CDR2 are SGHNT and YYREEE (reference sequence). The ends were cut back, 2 bases at V and 3 bases at J, with 6 bases in the middle. The CDR3 spans 13 residues. CDR3: CASSFGPNQPQHF. DNA of the CDR3: TGTGCCAGCAGCTTTGGGCCCAATCAGCCCCAGCATTTT. Using reference TRBV5-4 and TRBJ1-5 for the parts outside the CDR3, the full variable domain is ETGVTQSPTHLIKTRGQQVTLRCSSQSGHNTVSWYQQALGQGPQFIFQYYREEENGRGNFPPRFSGLQFPNYSSELNVNALELDDSALYLCASSFGPNQPQHFGDGTRLSIL.